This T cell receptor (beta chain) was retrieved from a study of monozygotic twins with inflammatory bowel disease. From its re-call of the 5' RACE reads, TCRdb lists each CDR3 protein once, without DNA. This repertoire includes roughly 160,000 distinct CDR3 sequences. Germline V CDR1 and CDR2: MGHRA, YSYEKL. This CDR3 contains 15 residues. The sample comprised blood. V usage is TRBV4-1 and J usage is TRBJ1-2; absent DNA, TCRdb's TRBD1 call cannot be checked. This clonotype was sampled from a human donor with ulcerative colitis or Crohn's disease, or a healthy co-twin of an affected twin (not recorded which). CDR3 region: CASSQDGRGLHGYTF.